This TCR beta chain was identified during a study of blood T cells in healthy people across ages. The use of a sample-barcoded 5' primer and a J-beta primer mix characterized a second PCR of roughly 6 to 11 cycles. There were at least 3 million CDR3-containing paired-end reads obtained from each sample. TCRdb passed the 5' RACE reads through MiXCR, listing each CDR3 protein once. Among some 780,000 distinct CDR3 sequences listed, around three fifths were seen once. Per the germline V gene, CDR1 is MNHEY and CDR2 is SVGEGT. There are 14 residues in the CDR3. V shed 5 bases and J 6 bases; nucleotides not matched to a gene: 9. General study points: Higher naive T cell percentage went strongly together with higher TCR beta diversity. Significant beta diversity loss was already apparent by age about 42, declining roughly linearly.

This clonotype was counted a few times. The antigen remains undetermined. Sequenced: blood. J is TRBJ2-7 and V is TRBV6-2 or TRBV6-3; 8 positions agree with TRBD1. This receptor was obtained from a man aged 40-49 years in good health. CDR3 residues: CASSPDRGPIEQYF. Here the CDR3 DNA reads TGTGCCAGCAGTCCAGACAGGGGACCCATCGAGCAGTACTTC.